Listed below are T cell receptor beta chains from one sample, sequenced in a study of T cell changes during pregnancy in multiple sclerosis. Profiling relied on immunoSEQ multiplex PCR, and the TCRdb table lists in-frame clones only, not all of them. The sample lists about 64,000 clones; 90% were seen once. Sequenced material: peripheral blood, taken in the third trimester of pregnancy. Receptors were obtained from a female donor in good health, enrolled as a control in a pregnancy study. Both conserved end residues are part of each CDR3. D genes are given only for firm matches. Only some rows state a clone size, as once, few, many or a class for expanded clones.

NA,TRBV5-4,15,TRBJ1-1,NA,CASSLSSRLNTEAFF,TGTGCCAGCAGCTTGTCATCACGGTTGAACACTGAAGCTTTCTTT
TRBD2,TRBV28,15,TRBJ2-3,NA,CASSPGLALTDTQYF,TGTGCCAGCAGCCCGGGACTAGCGTTGACAGATACGCAGTATTTT
NA,TRBV2,14,TRBJ2-1,NA,CASSELSSYNEQFF,TGTGCCAGCAGTGAACTTAGCTCCTACAATGAGCAGTTCTTC
TRBD2,TRBV15,18,TRBJ2-7,NA,CATSQEGLAARITYEQYF,TGTGCCACCAGCCAAGAGGGACTAGCGGCTCGAATAACATACGAGCAGTACTTC
NA,TRBV7-2,13,TRBJ2-5,once,CASSLGGLGTQYF,TGTGCCAGCAGCTTAGGGGGGCTCGGGACCCAGTACTTC
NA,TRBV5-1,17,TRBJ2-2,NA,CASSSGLPVYVAGELFF,TGCGCCAGCAGCTCGGGACTCCCGGTTTATGTAGCCGGGGAGCTGTTTTTT
NA,TRBV9,18,TRBJ1-5,NA,CASSVVRDRPMNNQPQHF,TGTGCCAGCAGCGTAGTGAGAGACAGACCCATGAACAATCAGCCCCAGCATTTT
NA,TRBV15,12,TRBJ1-1,NA,CATSRETETIRF,TGTGCCACCAGCAGAGAAACAGAGACCATTCGGTTT
NA,TRBV30,11,TRBJ1-6,once,CATQGNSPLHF,TGTGCCACGCAGGGTAATTCACCCCTCCACTTT
NA,TRBV11-2,16,TRBJ1-1,few,CASSLVTRTGGPEAFF,TGTGCCAGCAGCTTAGTCACTCGGACGGGGGGACCTGAAGCTTTCTTT
NA,TRBV27,13,TRBJ1-1,NA,CASSLRGSTEAFF,TGTGCCAGCAGTTTGAGAGGGTCCACTGAAGCTTTCTTT
TRBD1,TRBV5-6,16,TRBJ2-7,NA,CASSFTRTGGRHEQYF,TGTGCCAGCAGCTTCACCCGGACAGGGGGCCGACACGAGCAGTACTTC
TRBD2,TRBV5-1,15,TRBJ2-3,NA,CASSSGLAETDTQYF,TGCGCCAGCAGCTCGGGACTAGCGGAGACAGATACGCAGTATTTT
TRBD2,TRBV7-8,16,TRBJ2-1,NA,CASSLAGLATYNEQFF,TGTGCCAGCAGCTTAGCCGGACTAGCGACCTACAATGAGCAGTTCTTC
NA,TRBV20-1,11,TRBJ1-1,NA,CSASTGTEAFF,TGCAGTGCTTCTACAGGGACTGAAGCTTTCTTT
TRBD1,TRBV6-5,14,TRBJ1-2,NA,CASRGDRGFYGYTF,TGTGCCAGCAGGGGGGACAGGGGATTCTATGGCTACACCTTC
NA,TRBV25-1,12,TRBJ1-1,few,CASRTGITEAFF,TGTGCCAGCAGAACAGGGATCACTGAAGCTTTCTTT
TRBD2,TRBV6-4,15,TRBJ2-1,NA,CASSDSTSGYNEQFF,TGTGCCAGCAGTGACTCGACTAGCGGATACAATGAGCAGTTCTTC
NA,TRBV7-9,15,TRBJ1-4,NA,CASSPRLSSGEKLFF,TGTGCCAGCAGCCCCCGATTGAGCTCTGGTGAAAAACTGTTTTTT
TRBD2,TRBV7-8,15,TRBJ2-1,NA,CASSIGLAGYNEQFF,TGTGCCAGCAGCATCGGACTAGCGGGGTACAATGAGCAGTTCTTC
TRBD1,TRBV6-5,13,TRBJ2-7,NA,CASRNTGGGEQYF,TGTGCCAGCAGAAACACAGGGGGCGGCGAGCAGTACTTC
NA,TRBV6-5,12,TRBJ1-1,once,CASSSPSAEAFF,TGTGCCAGCAGTTCCCCGTCCGCTGAAGCTTTCTTT
NA,TRBV9,14,TRBJ1-1,NA,CASSGDRLTTEAFF,TGTGCCAGCAGCGGAGACAGGCTCACGACTGAAGCTTTCTTT
TRBD2,TRBV19,15,TRBJ2-7,once,CASSMAAGGTYEQYF,TGTGCCAGTAGTATGGCAGCGGGAGGAACATACGAGCAGTACTTC